The 9 T cell receptor beta chains given below trace back to one sample, sequenced in a study of beta chain features in type 1 diabetes. Study-wide points: For Type 1 diabetes patients, all four CD4+ subsets carried TCRB CDR3s that were moderately but significantly shorter.

The study reverse transcribed the entire isolated RNA, so it sequenced expressed TCRB transcripts. The protocol was immunoSEQ multiplex PCR, while the TCRdb copy is restricted to in-frame clones and leaves out a portion. The profile shows 600,000 to 700,000 clones, over 10% of them singletons. Their antigen targets remain unknown. Sequenced: naive CD4+ T cells from blood. Receptors were obtained from a man aged 25 to 40 with type 1 diabetes.

This clone was seen a few times. The CDR3 is CASSPTRQGQETQYF. CDR3 nucleotides: TGTGCCAGCTCACCAACGCGACAGGGTCAAGAGACCCAGTACTTC. This chain connects TRBV18 to TRBJ2-5, with TRBD1 matching over 7 bases. V lost 2 bases, J lost 2 bases, and 5 bases stayed unmatched. The CDR3 is 15 amino acids. The V gene's germline CDR1 is KGHSH and CDR2 LQKENI.

This clone was seen a handful of times. Here the CDR3 reads CSVREASHLTDTQYF. In DNA, the CDR3 is TGCAGCGTCCGAGAAGCTAGTCACCTAACAGATACGCAGTATTTT. The chain links TRBV29-1 to TRBJ2-3; D is unresolved. CDR1 and CDR2 (germline): SQVTM, ANQGSEA. V lost 6 bases to trimming and J lost 3 bases, with 19 bases between them. This CDR3 is 15 amino acids long.

Details on this clone: One junction end does not reproduce the germline sequence, and a read error may be involved. The chain recombines TRBV7-6 with TRBJ2-5; D gene ambiguous. This CDR3 spans 15 amino acids. Germline CDR1 reads SGHVS; CDR2 reads FNYEAQ. The CDR3 sequence: CASSFSGGVQETQYF. The CDR3 nucleotides are TGTGCTAGCAGCTTTTCGGGCGGAGTCCAAGAGACCCAGTACTTC.

V usage is TRBV19 and J usage is TRBJ2-2; D remains unclear. This CDR3 comprises 16 residues. Trimming stripped 3 bases from V and 4 bases from J, with 15 bases between. Germline V gives CDR1 LNHDA, CDR2 SQIVND (reference sequence). CDR3 nucleotides: TGTGCCAGTAGTATCGGTAGGCTAGAAGGCACCGGGGAGCTGTTTTTT. It codes for CASSIGRLEGTGELFF.

In its sample, this clone was seen a few times. The chain joins TRBV7-3 to TRBJ2-5; D might be TRBD1 (5 bases). The germline gives CDR1 SGHTA, CDR2 FQGTGA. V dropped 2 bases and J dropped 5 bases, with 15 bases sitting between them. This CDR3 spans 15 amino acids. The CDR3 nucleotides are TGTGCCAGCAGCTTATTAGGCAGGGCTGGGGAGACCCAGTACTTC. Translating it yields CASSLLGRAGETQYF.

The chain links TRBV9 to TRBJ2-5, with TRBD2 matching 15 bases. The ends lost 3 bases at V and 4 bases at J; junction bases unmatched: 4. Germline CDR1 is SGDLS and CDR2 is YYNGEE. This CDR3 comprises 16 residues. CDR3 protein: CASSARTSGGVETQYF. CDR3 nucleotide sequence: TGTGCCAGCAGCGCCAGGACTAGCGGGGGGGTAGAGACCCAGTACTTC.

The chain joins TRBV9 to TRBJ2-6, with TRBD1 matching over 9 bases. This CDR3 is built from 20 residues. CDR1 and CDR2 from the germline V gene are SGDLS and YYNGEE. Losses at the gene ends were 0 bases for V and 0 bases for J; bases not matched to a gene: 10. This CDR3 is CASSVAPGGQGHSGANVLTF. CDR3 nucleotide sequence: TGTGCCAGCAGCGTAGCTCCCGGCGGACAGGGGCACTCTGGGGCCAACGTCCTGACTTTC.

This clone has just a few counts. The V call is TRBV7-9, the J call TRBJ2-1, with D unresolved. This CDR3 comprises 13 residues. With 3 bases removed from V and 8 bases from J, the gap between germline ends came to 11 bases. The germline V gene encodes CDR1 SEHNR and CDR2 FQNEAQ (reference sequence). DNA for the CDR3: TGTGCCAGCAGCTTGGCAAGTGGGGATGAGCAGTTCTTC. Protein sequence: CASSLASGDEQFF.

This clone was detected only a few times. The rearrangement joins TRBV6-5 to TRBJ2-2; D not certain. Trimming shortened V by 7 bases and J by 2 bases, and 11 bases separated the two germline ends. This CDR3 is built from 14 residues. Germline CDR1 and CDR2: MNHEY and SVGAGI. The CDR3 protein is CASTYSRNTGELFF. The CDR3 DNA is TGTGCCAGCACATACTCTCGAAACACCGGGGAGCTGTTTTTT.